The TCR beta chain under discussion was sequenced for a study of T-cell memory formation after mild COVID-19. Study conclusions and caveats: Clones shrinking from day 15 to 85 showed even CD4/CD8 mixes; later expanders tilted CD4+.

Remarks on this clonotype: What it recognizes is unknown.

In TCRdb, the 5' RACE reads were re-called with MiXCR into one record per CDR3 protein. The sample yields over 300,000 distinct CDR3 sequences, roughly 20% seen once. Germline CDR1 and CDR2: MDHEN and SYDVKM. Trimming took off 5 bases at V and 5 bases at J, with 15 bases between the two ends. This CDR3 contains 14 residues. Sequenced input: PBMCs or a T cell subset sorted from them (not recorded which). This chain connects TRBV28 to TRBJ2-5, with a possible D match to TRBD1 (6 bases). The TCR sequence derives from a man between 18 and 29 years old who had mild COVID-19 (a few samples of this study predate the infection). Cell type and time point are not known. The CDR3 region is CASSLPRQAETQYF. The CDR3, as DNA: TGTGCCAGCAGTCTTCCCAGACAGGCTGAGACCCAGTACTTC.